These 26 T cell receptor beta chains originate from one sample sequenced in a study of cytomegalovirus exposure and HLA in healthy donors. Vbeta (60) and Jbeta (13) primers were used in the PCR. Repertoires were generated with immunoSEQ multiplex PCR, while TCRdb's copy carries only in-frame clones and drops some. This sample has 120,000 to 150,000 clones; approximately 79% occur once, and the top ten carry roughly 0.69%. The sequenced material came from PBMCs. The receptors stem from a male donor in good health and CMV-seronegative.

The genes are TRBV27 and TRBJ2-1; 10 bases fit TRBD1. The CDR3 has 15 amino acids. Germline-derived CDR1 and CDR2 are MNHEY and SMNVEV (reference sequence). V was clipped by 6 bases and J by 7 bases; unmatched bases: 9. The CDR3 DNA reads as TGTGCCAGCAGGACAGGGGGCTGGGAGGGGAATGAGCAGTTCTTC. This encodes CASRTGGWEGNEQFF.

This clone has only a few counts. The chain couples TRBV7-8 to TRBJ1-1; weak D call: TRBD1 (6 bases). The germline CDR1 and CDR2 sequences are SGHVS and FQNEAQ. CDR3 length: 15 amino acids. V gave up 2 bases and J gave up 1 base, with 11 bases separating them. The CDR3 is CASSLRGTRNTEAFF. CDR3 nucleotide sequence: TGTGCCAGCAGCTTAAGGGGGACAAGGAACACTGAAGCTTTCTTT.

V and J are TRBV6-9 and TRBJ2-7; 8 bases line up with TRBD2. The germline V gene has CDR1 MNHGY and CDR2 SVAAGI. The CDR3 sequence is 14 residues long. V was clipped by 3 bases and J by 5 bases; unmatched bases: 6. The CDR3 reads CASSYRGGGNEQYF. The CDR3 DNA reads TGTGCCAGCAGTTACAGGGGCGGGGGGAACGAGCAGTACTTC.

The CDR3 protein is CASSLRELSPQHF. CDR3 sequence (DNA): TGTGCCAGCAGCCTTAGAGAGCTATCGCCCCAGCATTTT. V is TRBV7-2 and J is TRBJ1-5; D gene unclear. This CDR3 comprises 13 residues. Trimming took off 5 bases at V and 9 bases at J, with 14 bases between the two ends. The germline V gene has CDR1 SGHTA and CDR2 FQGNSA. Full variable domain (outside the CDR3, taken from reference TRBV7-2 and TRBJ1-5): GAGVSQSPSNKVTEKGKDVELRCDPISGHTALYWYRQSLGQGLEFLIYFQGNSAPDKSGLPSDRFSAERTGGSVSTLTIQRTQQEDSAVYLCASSLRELSPQHFGDGTRLSIL.

The chain is built from TRBV28 and TRBJ1-2; 9 bases align to TRBD1. The germline gives CDR1 MDHEN, CDR2 SYDVKM. V was pared by 4 bases and J by 4 bases, with 4 bases of the junction left unmatched. The CDR3 is 14 residues long. CDR3 protein: CASSSTGGSYGYTF. CDR3 DNA sequence: TGTGCCAGCAGTTCGACAGGGGGGAGCTATGGCTACACCTTC.

V usage is TRBV5-1 and J usage is TRBJ1-3, with D maybe TRBD1 (5 bases). This CDR3 is built from 17 residues. CDR1 and CDR2 from the germline V gene are SGHRS and YFSETQ. The V and J ends lost 0 bases and 0 bases respectively, with 13 bases between them. CDR3 protein: CASSLEGSSLSGNTIYF. In nucleotides, the CDR3 is TGCGCCAGCAGCTTGGAGGGGTCGTCTCTCTCTGGAAACACCATATATTTT.

The rearrangement uses TRBV7-6 and TRBJ2-1; 8 nucleotides match TRBD2. Germline V gene data show CDR1 as SGHVS and CDR2 as FNYEAQ. V gave up 2 bases and J gave up 0 bases; unmatched junction bases: 6. This CDR3 comprises 17 residues. This CDR3 is CASSLFLAGSSYNEQFF. Written as DNA, the CDR3 is TGTGCCAGCAGCTTATTCTTAGCGGGATCCTCCTACAATGAGCAGTTCTTC.

V is TRBV5-5 and J is TRBJ1-4; 7 nucleotides line up with TRBD1. V dropped 4 bases and J dropped 8; count of bases not matched to a gene: 8. The CDR3 extends over 14 amino acids. Germline CDR1 reads SGHKS; CDR2 reads YYEKEE (reference sequence). The CDR3 here is CASSLGQLEEKLFF. CDR3 sequence (DNA): TGTGCCAGCAGCCTGGGACAGCTGGAAGAAAAACTGTTTTTT.

The rearrangement links TRBV6-6 to TRBJ2-1; perhaps TRBD2 as D (5 bases). There are 12 residues in the CDR3. CDR1 and CDR2 from the germline V gene are MNHNY and SVGAGI (reference sequence). With 10 bases removed from V and 9 bases from J, the gap between germline ends came to 16 bases. The CDR3 spells CATAHIGLEQFF. CDR3 nucleotide sequence: TGTGCCACGGCTCACATAGGACTTGAGCAGTTCTTC.

The chain couples TRBV14 to TRBJ2-7; possibly TRBD2 for D (7 bases). Germline V gives CDR1 SGHDN, CDR2 FVKESK. Trimming took 4 bases from V and 6 from J, leaving 16 bases between them. CDR3 size: 14 residues. This CDR3 reads CASSPLGRGAEQYF. As DNA, the CDR3 is TGTGCCAGCAGCCCCTTGGGACGGGGGGCCGAGCAGTACTTC.

V usage is TRBV6-6 and J usage is TRBJ2-1, with 10 bases identical to TRBD2. There are 15 residues in the CDR3. Germline V gene sequence: CDR1 MNHNY, CDR2 SVGAGI (reference sequence). Trimming took 0 bases from V and 8 from J; bases not matched to a gene: 4. The CDR3 spells CASSYSRLAGDEQFF. The CDR3 DNA follows: TGTGCCAGCAGTTACTCGCGGCTAGCGGGAGATGAGCAGTTCTTC.

The genes are TRBV5-6 and TRBJ1-3, with D possibly matching TRBD1 (6 bases). The CDR3 is 16 amino acids. With 1 base removed from V and 2 bases from J, the gap between germline ends came to 13 bases. The germline CDR1 and CDR2 sequences are SGHDT and YYEEEE. The DNA of the CDR3 is TGTGCCAGCAGCTTGTACGACAGGATGACTGGAAACACCATATATTTT. Translated, it gives CASSLYDRMTGNTIYF.

This chain uses TRBV12-5 with TRBJ2-2; 7 positions agree with TRBD2. The CDR3 covers 17 residues. Germline CDR1 reads LGHNT; CDR2 reads FRNRAP. V shed 0 bases, J shed 4 bases, and the junction held 8 bases outside the gene matches. The chain's CDR3 is CASGLVSVAGATGELFF. As DNA, the CDR3 is TGTGCTAGTGGTTTGGTAAGCGTGGCGGGAGCCACCGGGGAGCTGTTTTTT.

The V and J genes are TRBV4-1 and TRBJ2-7; 9 positions agree with TRBD1. Germline V CDR1 and CDR2: MGHRA, YSYEKL. CDR3 size: 15 residues. The V segment lost 3 bases and the J segment 3 bases; nucleotides outside the gene matches: 6. CDR3 nucleotides: TGCGCCAGCAGCCAGGACCGACAGGGGGTCTACGAGCAGTACTTC. Translated: CASSQDRQGVYEQYF.

The chain carries TRBV27 and TRBJ2-3, with D perhaps TRBD1 (5 bases). CDR3 size: 13 residues. In germline, CDR1 is MNHEY, CDR2 SMNVEV (reference sequence). V was cut by 3 bases and J by 6 bases, with 10 bases left in between. The CDR3 region has the DNA TGTGCCAGCAGTTTCTCAGGGCTGGATACGCAGTATTTT. Translated: CASSFSGLDTQYF.

The chain recombines TRBV5-6 with TRBJ1-1; no firm D call. CDR1 SGHDT and CDR2 YYEEEE come from the germline V gene. This CDR3 spans 13 amino acids. With 0 bases removed from V and 5 bases from J, the gap between germline ends came to 8 bases. The CDR3 reads CASSLADITEAFF. In nucleotides, the CDR3 is TGTGCCAGCAGCTTGGCAGACATAACTGAAGCTTTCTTT. Using reference TRBV5-6 and TRBJ1-1 for the parts outside the CDR3, the full variable domain is DAGVTQSPTHLIKTRGQQVTLRCSPKSGHDTVSWYQQALGQGPQFIFQYYEEEERQRGNFPDRFSGHQFPNYSSELNVNALLLGDSALYLCASSLADITEAFFGQGTRLTVV.

This rearrangement joins TRBV29-1 to TRBJ1-1; D call uncertain. Germline V gene lookup returns CDR1 SQVTM and CDR2 ANQGSEA. Trimming shortened V by 7 bases and J by 1 base, and 16 bases separated the two germline ends. CDR3 length: 14 residues. Written as DNA, the CDR3 is TGCAGCGGCGGAAGGAGGTTATCGAACACTGAAGCTTTCTTT. Residues: CSGGRRLSNTEAFF.

The genes are TRBV11-2 and TRBJ1-3; D is uncertain. Germline lookup yields CDR1 SGHAT and CDR2 FQNNGV. Trimming removed 1 base from V and 4 bases from J, with 11 bases in between. This CDR3 region has 15 residues. CDR3 residues: CASSLAYSSGNTIYF. For the CDR3, the DNA is TGTGCCAGCAGCTTAGCTTACAGCTCCGGAAACACCATATATTTT.

This clone was counted a few times. This chain's CDR3 is CASSLQRGFQETQYF. DNA of the CDR3: TGTGCCAGCAGCCTACAGCGGGGGTTCCAAGAGACCCAGTACTTC. The genes are TRBV2 and TRBJ2-5; 8 bases align to TRBD2. The junction had 7 bases not matched to a gene; V was cut back by 6 bases and J by 1 base. The CDR3 sequence is 15 residues long. Germline lookup yields CDR1 SNHLY and CDR2 FYNNEI.

This clone came up a few times. The chain joins TRBV10-3 to TRBJ2-1, with 10 bases that match TRBD2. In germline, CDR1 is ENHRY, CDR2 SYGVKD. J gave up 9 bases and V 8 bases, and 13 bases lay outside the gene matches. The CDR3 has 15 residues. CDR3 DNA sequence: TGTGCCATCCAGAGACTAGCGGGCCCGAACAGTGAGCAGTTCTTC. It yields the protein CAIQRLAGPNSEQFF.

This chain connects TRBV15 to TRBJ2-5; TRBD2 might be the D (6 bases). Germline CDR1 reads LNHNV; CDR2 reads YYDKDF (reference sequence). The CDR3 is made up of 14 amino acids. The ends were cut back, 4 bases at V and 4 bases at J, with 13 bases in the middle. This CDR3 is CATSTGGFSETQYF. CDR3 nucleotide sequence: TGTGCCACCAGCACAGGAGGGTTTTCAGAGACCCAGTACTTC.

This chain uses TRBV10-3 with TRBJ2-1, with 12 bases aligning to TRBD2. This CDR3 is 15 amino acids long. Trimming took 6 bases from V and 8 from J; bases not matched to a gene: 8. Germline V CDR1 and CDR2: ENHRY, SYGVKD. CDR3 sequence (DNA): TGTGCCATCAGGACCCTAGCGGGGGGGATGGATGAGCAGTTCTTC. This gives the protein CAIRTLAGGMDEQFF.

The chain carries TRBV7-2 and TRBJ1-1; D might be TRBD1 (6 bases). CDR1 and CDR2 from the germline V gene are SGHTA and FQGNSA. The CDR3 runs 17 residues. V was pared by 3 bases and J by 0 bases, with 17 bases between. Here the CDR3 DNA reads TGTGCCAGCAGCTTGTATTACAGGGTCAGCATGAACACTGAAGCTTTCTTT. Its translation is CASSLYYRVSMNTEAFF.

The gene calls are TRBV6-4 and TRBJ2-3; 8 bases match TRBD2. Germline values: CDR1 MRHNA, CDR2 SNTAGT. The CDR3 extends over 14 amino acids. V was clipped by 4 bases and J by 4 bases; unmatched bases: 4. The CDR3 sequence is CASSGAGGPDTQYF. CDR3 bases: TGTGCCAGCAGTGGTGCGGGGGGCCCAGATACGCAGTATTTT.

The chain joins TRBV21-1 to TRBJ2-1; the DNA was not used to check the table's D call, TRBD2. TRBV21-1 is flagged as a pseudogene. The CDR3 covers 14 residues. The CDR3 coding sequence is TGTGCCAGCAGCCCCGGTCGGGTCGGCAATGAGCAGTTCTTC. Translated, it gives CASSPGRVGNEQFF.

This clone was seen only once. The chain carries TRBV4-3 and TRBJ2-7; D unclear. Trimming left V 0 bases short and J 4 bases short, with 13 bases between. This CDR3 is 15 amino acids long. The V gene's germline CDR1 is LGHNA and CDR2 YSLEER. CDR3 coding DNA: TGCGCCAGCAGCCAAGATTACAGCAGTAATTACGAGCAGTACTTC. It yields the protein CASSQDYSSNYEQYF.